The TCR beta chain described here comes from a study of control samples from healthy donors and cancer patients. CDR3 length: 13 amino acids. Per germline, CDR1 KGHSH and CDR2 LQKENI. The V end lost 6 bases, the J end lost 4 bases, and 12 bases lay between the germline ends. This table comes from immunoSEQ multiplex PCR, and its TCRdb copy is limited to in-frame clones, with some not included. The sample contains about 180,000 clones, roughly 89% of which appear only once. The sequenced sample was blood. The chain uses TRBV18 and TRBJ1-1; D is possibly TRBD1 (6 bases). The receptor's source is a woman aged 45-59 years in good health. CDR3 residues: CASSPVGGTEAFF. In DNA, the CDR3 is TGTGCCAGCTCGCCCGTAGGGGGCACTGAAGCTTTCTTT.